A single sample is the source of the 14 T cell receptor beta chains below, sequenced in a study of shared clonotypes between healthy human individuals. Produced via immunoSEQ multiplex PCR; TCRdb's table is partial and in-frame only. In the table there are about 980,000 clones, approximately 80% of which are singletons. The specimen was memory CD4+ T cells sorted from blood. The subset: CD45RA-negative fraction. These receptors were obtained from a man younger than 35 in good health.

This rearrangement joins TRBV12-2 to TRBJ2-7; the tabulated D call, TRBD1, remains unverified against the DNA. TRBV12-2 is a documented pseudogene. The CDR3 totals 12 residues. The CDR3 is CAKRDRGYEQYF. The CDR3 DNA sequence: TGTGCAAAAAGGGACAGGGGCTACGAGCAGTACTTC.

V is TRBV6-1 and J is TRBJ2-7; 11 bases match TRBD2. Germline V gene data show CDR1 as MNHNS and CDR2 as SASEGT. The CDR3 covers 14 residues. The J segment lost 2 bases and the V segment lost 4 bases, leaving 1 base of the junction unmatched. The CDR3 bases are TGTGCCAGCAGTGTACTAGCGGGAGCCTACGAGCAGTACTTC. Amino acids: CASSVLAGAYEQYF.

This chain uses TRBV10-1 with TRBJ2-5; the match to TRBD1 covers 7 bases. V shed 0 bases, J shed 6 bases, and the junction held 4 bases outside the gene matches. Germline V gene lookup returns CDR1 WNHNN and CDR2 SYGVQD (reference sequence). The CDR3 has 14 amino acids. CDR3 region: CASSESNRGQTQYF. The CDR3 DNA sequence: TGCGCCAGCAGTGAGTCGAACAGGGGTCAGACCCAGTACTTC.

This CDR3 reads CASSLDSREYNEQFF. CDR3 in DNA: TGTGCCAGCAGCTTAGATAGTCGGGAGTACAATGAGCAGTTCTTC. The V gene is TRBV11-3, the J gene TRBJ2-1; a possible D gene is TRBD2 (6 bases). The CDR3 is 15 residues long. Germline V gene lookup returns CDR1 SGHNT and CDR2 YENEEA. Trimming shortened V by 0 bases and J by 4 bases, and 10 bases separated the two germline ends.

The genes are TRBV18 and TRBJ1-1; TRBD1 matches 9 bases. Germline V lookup: CDR1 KGHSH, CDR2 LQKENI. This CDR3 region has 14 residues. V was clipped by 0 bases and J by 10 bases; unmatched bases: 6. For the CDR3, the DNA is TGTGCCAGCTCACCACCTGGGACAGGGCGTGTAGCTTTCTTT. This gives the protein CASSPPGTGRVAFF.

The rearrangement joins TRBV19 to TRBJ2-2, with D tentatively TRBD2 (5 bases). In germline, CDR1 is LNHDA, CDR2 SQIVND (reference sequence). This CDR3 is built from 14 residues. Trimming pared 1 base from V and 7 bases from J, leaving 10 bases between. The DNA of the CDR3 is TGTGCCAGTAGTATAGTACGGGGTGGCGGGGAGCTGTTTTTT. This codes for CASSIVRGGGELFF.

The V call is TRBV4-1, the J call TRBJ1-1, with a weak D call TRBD1 (6 bases). V was shortened by 3 bases and J by 0 bases, with 8 bases between the two germline ends. CDR3 size: 14 residues. From germline, CDR1 is MGHRA and CDR2 YSYEKL. CDR3 protein: CASSHSGVNTEAFF. CDR3 sequence (DNA): TGCGCCAGCAGCCATTCAGGGGTGAACACTGAAGCTTTCTTT.

This chain connects TRBV5-1 to TRBJ1-2; 7 nucleotides line up with TRBD1. Germline CDR1 is SGHRS and CDR2 is YFSETQ. The trim removed 4 bases at V and 3 bases at J, leaving 6 bases unmatched. The CDR3 spans 14 residues. The CDR3 reads CASSQPGQDYGYTF. Written as DNA, the CDR3 is TGCGCCAGCAGCCAGCCTGGACAGGACTATGGCTACACCTTC. Variable domain in full (rest from reference TRBV5-1 and TRBJ1-2): KAGVTQTPRYLIKTRGQQVTLSCSPISGHRSVSWYQQTPGQGLQFLFEYFSETQRNKGNFPGRFSGRQFSNSRSEMNVSTLELGDSALYLCASSQPGQDYGYTFGSGTRLTVV.

This clone was observed a handful of times. The chain combines TRBV2 with TRBJ2-3; weak D call: TRBD1 (6 bases). The V end was cut by 4 bases, the J end by 0 bases, with 11 bases between. Per germline, CDR1 SNHLY and CDR2 FYNNEI. The CDR3 sequence is 15 residues long. CDR3 sequence: CASSVQGLSTDTQYF. The CDR3 DNA sequence: TGTGCCAGCAGTGTACAGGGCCTTAGCACAGATACGCAGTATTTT.

The chain is built from TRBV10-3 and TRBJ1-2; D ambiguous. The germline CDR1 and CDR2 sequences are ENHRY and SYGVKD. The V end was cut by 0 bases, the J end by 2 bases, with 10 bases between. This CDR3 spans 15 amino acids. The CDR3, as DNA: TGTGCCATCAGTGAGTCGAACAGTCTGAACTATGGCTACACCTTC. Translated: CAISESNSLNYGYTF.

The rearrangement links TRBV9 to TRBJ2-5, with D maybe TRBD2 (6 bases). The V end lost 7 bases, the J end lost 0 bases, and 16 bases lay between the germline ends. Germline assignment: CDR1 SGDLS and CDR2 YYNGEE. This CDR3 contains 15 residues. The CDR3 DNA reads TGTGCCAGCGGACGAGCGGGCACGTACCAAGAGACCCAGTACTTC. Translated: CASGRAGTYQETQYF.

The chain carries TRBV2 and TRBJ2-5; D is undetermined. The CDR3 contains 14 residues. The germline V and J ends were trimmed by 6 bases and 1 base, with 12 bases remaining between them. Germline CDR1 SNHLY, CDR2 FYNNEI. The CDR3 region has the DNA TGTGCCAGCAGACCCGAGATTACCCAAGAGACCCAGTACTTC. Amino acid sequence: CASRPEITQETQYF.

The chain carries TRBV5-4 and TRBJ2-2; 8 positions agree with TRBD1. There are 16 residues in the CDR3. Unmatched junction bases numbered 7, after V lost 4 bases and J lost 2 bases. CDR1 is SGHNT and CDR2 is YYREEE in the germline V gene (reference sequence). The CDR3 loop reads CASSLRTGLNTGELFF. In nucleotides, the CDR3 is TGTGCCAGCAGCCTAAGGACAGGGCTCAACACCGGGGAGCTGTTTTTT.

The rearrangement links TRBV18 to TRBJ2-7, with 9 bases lining up with TRBD1. The CDR3 contains 15 residues. The germline V gene encodes CDR1 KGHSH and CDR2 LQKENI. V trimming: 6 bases; J trimming: 3 bases; junction bases outside the gene matches: 9. In DNA, the CDR3 is TGTGCCAGCTCCCCATCACAGGGGGCTTACTACGAGCAGTACTTC. This codes for CASSPSQGAYYEQYF.